The clone carrying this T cell receptor (beta chain) has a single count. The target antigen is unknown. Sequence at one end of the junction differs from germline and may be a read error. These data belong to a study of blood T cells in healthy people across ages. A sample-barcoded 5' primer and a J-beta primer mix were used in a second PCR of roughly 6 to 11 cycles. A tag from a template-switch adaptor with 12 random nucleotides marked each cDNA molecule. TCRdb passed the 5' RACE reads through MiXCR, listing each CDR3 protein once. This sample has 1.5 million or so distinct CDR3 sequences, with approximately 43% found just once. Study findings and constraints: Aged donors had fewer naive CD4+ cells and lower diversity than long-lived donors. Naive T cell percentage and TCR beta diversity correlated strongly. Possibly confounding the expanded clonotype changes was the fact that donor CMV status was unknown.

The sequenced sample was blood. This clonotype was obtained from a young woman in good health.

The CDR3 region has the DNA TGTGTCAGCAGCGTAGGACCCGGCGGCAGGGGGGGTTTAAGAGAAAAACTGTTTTTT. This gives the protein CVSSVGPGGRGGLREKLFF. This chain joins TRBV9 and TRBJ1-4, with 7 bases that match TRBD1. There are 19 residues in the CDR3. CDR1 is SGDLS and CDR2 is YYNGEE in the germline V gene.